This TCR beta chain was recovered during a study of cytomegalovirus exposure and HLA in healthy donors (dated by TCRdb to between 2016 and 2019). For context, the study as a whole: According to a later analysis, the 120 or so validation repertoires were produced on the same platform as the approximately 610 repertoires of the first cohort. The aim of the study was to test whether cataloging public T cell receptors could identify signatures of past pathogen exposure. Along with the roughly 700-subject first cohort, a separate validation cohort of over a hundred different subjects was used. High-throughput TCR immunosequencing, statistical association of individual TCRs with disease status, and machine learning were combined to predict cytomegalovirus infection status. Results and caveats for the whole study, not just this receptor: Across donors, most TCR sequences were observed very rarely, whereas some public TCRs were present in many individuals. A total of 150 to 200 TCR beta chains were listed by the study as associated with cytomegalovirus. Subsequent analysis determined that TCRs grouped into clusters in the first cohort also showed a tendency toward co-occurrence across the approximately 120 validation repertoires, and approximately 93% of cluster scores exceeded 0. According to the authors, the approach could potentially be generalized to other disease states and immunological phenotypes. The classifier was reported to diagnose cytomegalovirus status with high specificity and sensitivity in both the original cohort and the validation cohort. A few of the identified cytomegalovirus-associated TCR beta chains were confirmed in vitro to be specific for cytomegalovirus antigens. The validation cohort had no HLA typing available for a later analysis, so co-occurrence within that cohort was assessed over all 120 or so repertoires.

The donors belonged to the validation cohort of over a hundred subjects, which was separate from the roughly 670-subject first cohort. Turning to this clone: The antigen this receptor binds is unknown. Qualities for individual bases were not recorded, and no much larger clone is one base off.

Trimming leaves V shorter by 7 bases and J shorter by 5 bases, with the junction holding 7 bases beyond the gene matches. Measured from the cysteine to the phenylalanine, the CDR3 is 15 residues long. The retained sequence is limited to the CDR3, 45 bases, with the frame set at the first base. CDR1 and CDR2, looked up from the germline V gene, are MNHNS and SASEGT. Library construction relied on the immunoSEQ multiplex PCR assay. Regarding the original processing steps: A statistical classification framework was developed to diagnose cytomegalovirus status using the catalog of TCR beta chain sequences. In its TCRdb copy, this immuneACCESS table keeps in-frame sequences only and misses some clones. Where compared with another copy, unresolved V genes explain less than half of these, and the others have no known cause. V and J calls and clone size follow that table, whereas D and trimming were derived from the DNA. The sample has about 120,000 clones on record, 70% to 90% of them singletons. The ten most abundant clones make up approximately 2% of the sample.

The TCR was taken from a woman between 18 and 30 years old in good health and CMV-seronegative. The sample was PBMCs. The V gene is TRBV6-1 and the J gene is TRBJ1-5; 11 central bases correspond to TRBD1. The nucleotides read TGTGCCAGCACTCCGTGGACAGGGGGCGATCAGCCCCAGCATTTT. This translates into CASTPWTGGDQPQHF.